A selection of T cell receptor beta chains follows, all from one sample in a study of CD8 T cells in Susac syndrome. TCRdb used MiXCR to reprocess the immunoSEQ multiplex PCR reads, holding one entry per CDR3 protein. The repertoire holds 210,000 or so distinct CDR3 sequences, 80% to 95% seen once, with 0.1% to 0.15% in the top ten. The sequenced sample was CD8+ T cells from PBMCs. The receptors here all came from a human donor with multiple sclerosis. Both conserved end residues are part of each CDR3. D genes are given only for firm matches. Only some rows state a clone size, as once, few, many or a class for expanded clones.

V gene,D gene,J gene,clone size,CDR3 protein,CDR3 DNA
TRBV5-6,TRBD2,TRBJ2-7,.,CASSLMELAGGYEQYF,TGTGCCAGCAGCTTGATGGAGCTAGCGGGGGGCTACGAGCAGTACTTC
TRBV29-1,.,TRBJ2-7,few,CSVASLHLGGYEQYF,TGCAGCGTTGCCTCGTTACATCTTGGAGGATACGAGCAGTACTTC
TRBV19,.,TRBJ2-2,.,CASSILRDGSLNTGELFF,TGTGCCAGTAGTATTCTCCGGGACGGGTCCCTCAACACCGGGGAGCTGTTTTTT
TRBV7-9,TRBD2,TRBJ2-1,.,CASSYSGRAHEQFF,TGTGCCAGCAGCTATAGCGGGAGGGCTCATGAGCAGTTCTTC
TRBV24-1,TRBD2,TRBJ2-1,.,CATSDRGTSGTYNEQFF,TGTGCCACCAGTGACCGGGGGACTAGCGGAACCTACAATGAGCAGTTCTTC
TRBV5-5,.,TRBJ1-4,.,CASSPTEEKLFF,TGTGCCAGCAGCCCAACGGAGGAAAAACTGTTTTTT
TRBV6-2/TRBV6-3,TRBD2,TRBJ2-4,.,CASSYSPGGGIAKNIQYF,TGTGCCAGCAGTTACTCTCCGGGAGGGGGAATAGCCAAAAACATTCAGTACTTC
TRBV7-7,TRBD2,TRBJ2-7,.,CASSPGLAGAYEQYF,TGTGCTAGCAGCCCAGGACTAGCGGGAGCCTACGAGCAGTACTTC
TRBV5-4,.,TRBJ2-1,.,CASSFGHNEQFF,TGTGCCAGCAGCTTTGGCCACAATGAGCAGTTCTTC
TRBV11-3,.,TRBJ1-1,once,CASSLRETGTEAFF,TGTGCCAGCAGCTTGAGGGAAACCGGGACTGAAGCTTTCTTT
TRBV30,.,TRBJ2-7,.,CAWSWGFYEQYF,TGTGCCTGGAGCTGGGGGTTCTACGAGCAGTACTTC
TRBV27,.,TRBJ2-5,once,CASSLSSRPQETQYF,TGTGCCAGCAGTTTATCGTCCAGGCCTCAAGAGACCCAGTACTTC
TRBV9,TRBD2,TRBJ2-7,.,CASSVAGLAPYEQYF,TGTGCCAGCAGCGTAGCTGGACTAGCACCCTACGAGCAGTACTTC
TRBV27,.,TRBJ1-2,.,CASSLTLNYGYTF,TGTGCCAGCAGTTTAACCCTGAACTATGGCTACACCTTC
TRBV14,.,TRBJ2-5,.,CASSPRGNLETQYF,TGTGCCAGCAGCCCCAGGGGCAATCTGGAGACCCAGTACTTC
TRBV7-9,.,TRBJ2-5,.,CASSLLTAPQETQYF,TGTGCCAGCAGCTTACTGACGGCACCCCAAGAGACCCAGTACTTC
TRBV20-1,TRBD2,TRBJ2-3,.,CSASTAGDADTQYF,TGCAGTGCTAGCACAGCGGGAGACGCAGATACGCAGTATTTT
TRBV2,TRBD2,TRBJ2-2,.,CASVTAGGPGELFF,TGTGCCAGCGTAACAGCGGGGGGCCCCGGGGAGCTGTTTTTT
TRBV19,TRBD2,TRBJ2-7,.,CASSTLAGGAYEQYF,TGTGCCAGTAGTACACTAGCGGGGGGGGCCTACGAGCAGTACTTC
TRBV19,.,TRBJ1-5,.,CATTGLNSNQPQHF,TGTGCCACCACAGGACTCAATAGCAATCAGCCCCAGCATTTT
TRBV6-2/TRBV6-3,.,TRBJ1-5,.,CASSYIPRQDSNQPQHF,TGTGCCAGCAGTTACATTCCCCGACAGGATTCCAATCAGCCCCAGCATTTT
TRBV12-3/TRBV12-4,.,TRBJ2-3,.,CASRGGGSDSADTQYF,TGTGCCAGCAGAGGAGGGGGTTCCGACTCCGCAGATACGCAGTATTTT
TRBV6-5,TRBD2,TRBJ2-7,.,CASSWPPPGPAGGQPSYEQYF,TGTGCCAGCAGTTGGCCCCCGCCGGGACCAGCGGGAGGTCAACCCTCCTACGAGCAGTACTTC
TRBV7-7,TRBD1,TRBJ2-2,.,CASRAGTEATGELFF,TGTGCTAGCAGGGCCGGGACAGAGGCTACCGGGGAGCTGTTTTTT
TRBV19,.,TRBJ2-7,.,CASSIYDGNYEQYF,TGTGCCAGTAGTATTTACGACGGGAACTACGAGCAGTACTTC
TRBV30,.,TRBJ2-7,.,CAWSATAYEQYF,TGTGCCTGGAGTGCCACAGCGTACGAGCAGTACTTC
TRBV18,TRBD1,TRBJ2-1,.,CASSLVQGSYNEQFF,TGTGCCAGCTCACTCGTACAGGGGTCGTACAATGAGCAGTTCTTC
TRBV11-2,.,TRBJ2-7,.,CASSLRGMGFYEQYF,TGTGCCAGCAGCTTACGGGGAATGGGGTTCTACGAGCAGTACTTC
TRBV9,.,TRBJ1-1,.,CASSTGFDYNTEAFF,TGTGCCAGCAGCACAGGGTTTGATTATAACACTGAAGCTTTCTTT
TRBV6-1,.,TRBJ2-5,.,CASSSARDYQETQYF,TGTGCCAGCAGTTCAGCCAGGGACTACCAAGAGACCCAGTACTTC
TRBV7-9,.,TRBJ2-3,.,CASSLQGQLVNTQYF,TGTGCCAGCAGCTTACAGGGTCAGTTGGTGAATACGCAGTATTTT
TRBV4-2,.,TRBJ2-5,.,CASSPGAGETQYF,TGTGCCAGCAGCCCTGGGGCGGGGGAGACCCAGTACTTC
TRBV4-2,.,TRBJ1-1,.,CASSQGSTEAFF,TGTGCCAGCAGCCAAGGATCCACTGAAGCTTTCTTT